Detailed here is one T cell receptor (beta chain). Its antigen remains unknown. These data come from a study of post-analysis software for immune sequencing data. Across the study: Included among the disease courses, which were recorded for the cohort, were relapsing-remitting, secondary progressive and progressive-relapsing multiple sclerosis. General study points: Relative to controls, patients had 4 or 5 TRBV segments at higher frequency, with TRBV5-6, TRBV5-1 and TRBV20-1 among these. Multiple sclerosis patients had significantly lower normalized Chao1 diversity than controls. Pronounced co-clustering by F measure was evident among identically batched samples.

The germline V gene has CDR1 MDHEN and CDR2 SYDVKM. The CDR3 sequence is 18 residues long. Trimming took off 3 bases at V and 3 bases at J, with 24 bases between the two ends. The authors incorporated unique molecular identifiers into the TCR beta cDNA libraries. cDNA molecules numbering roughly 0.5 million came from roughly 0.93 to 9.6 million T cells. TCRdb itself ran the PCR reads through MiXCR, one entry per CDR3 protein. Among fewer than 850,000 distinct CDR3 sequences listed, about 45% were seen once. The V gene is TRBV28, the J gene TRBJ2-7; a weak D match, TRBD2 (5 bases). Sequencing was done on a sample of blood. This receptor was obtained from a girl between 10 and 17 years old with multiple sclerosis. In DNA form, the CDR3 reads TGTGCCAGCAGTTTCTCCAGTACGAGGGCAAGGAAAGTCTACGAGCAGTACTTC. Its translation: CASSFSSTRARKVYEQYF. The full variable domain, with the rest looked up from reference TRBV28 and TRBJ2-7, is DVKVTQSSRYLVKRTGEKVFLECVQDMDHENMFWYRQDPGLGLRLIYFSYDVKMKEKGDIPEGYSVSREKKERFSLILESASTNQTSMYLCASSFSSTRARKVYEQYFGPGTRLTVT.